This TCR beta chain was retrieved from a study of blood T cell repertoires in COVID-19. Across the whole study: Samples came from the United States, Italy and Spain, spanning acute and convalescent COVID-19. T cells, B-cell-depleted T cells, or PBMCs supplied cDNA or gDNA.

The V and J ends lost 5 bases and 4 bases respectively, with 11 bases between them. CDR3 size: 14 residues. CDR1 and CDR2 from the germline V gene are SEHNR and FQNEAQ (reference sequence). TCRdb keeps only in-frame clones here, not all; method: immunoSEQ multiplex PCR. The table includes a few hundred thousand clones, about 87% detected once. V usage is TRBV7-9 and J usage is TRBJ1-4; D perhaps matches TRBD1 (6 bases). This TCR came from a woman between 40 and 55 years old with acute COVID-19. Sequenced: PBMCs or T cells enriched from blood (not recorded which). This chain's CDR3 is CASSKQGDNEKLFF. The CDR3 DNA reads TGTGCCAGCAGCAAACAGGGAGATAATGAAAAACTGTTTTTT.